This T cell receptor beta chain derives from a study of control samples from healthy donors and cancer patients. Germline CDR1 and CDR2: GTSNPN and SVGIG (reference sequence). The CDR3 has 15 amino acids. V lost 2 bases and J 7 bases, leaving 15 bases between the germline ends. The count of this clone is one. Assay used: immunoSEQ multiplex PCR; TCRdb lists only in-frame clones, some missing. There are about 140,000 clones in the sample; roughly nine tenths occur only once, and around 10% lies in the top ten. The receptor was derived from a woman aged 25-40 years in good health. Sequenced: blood. The rearrangement joins TRBV30 to TRBJ1-6, with D possibly matching TRBD1 (5 bases). Written as DNA, the CDR3 is TGTGCCTGGAGTATCCGGGACCGAGAAAATTCACCCCTCCACTTT. Amino acids: CAWSIRDRENSPLHF.